The 25 T cell receptor beta chains reported below all come from one sample, sequenced in a study of monozygotic twins with inflammatory bowel disease. Each CDR3 protein gets one entry in TCRdb, which reprocessed the 5' RACE reads and gives no DNA. Recorded for this sample: some 100,000 distinct CDR3 sequences. The specimen sequenced was blood. These receptors were collected from a human donor with ulcerative colitis or Crohn's disease, or a healthy co-twin of an affected twin (not recorded which).

CDR3 protein: CSATGDRQDEQYF. This chain links TRBV20-1 with TRBJ2-7; TCRdb outputs TRBD1, but without DNA this stays unchecked. This CDR3 comprises 13 residues. Per the germline V gene, CDR1 is DFQATT and CDR2 is SNEGSKA (reference sequence).

The chain couples TRBV28 to TRBJ2-3; TCRdb's D call of TRBD1 is untestable without DNA. CDR1 is MDHEN and CDR2 is SYDVKM in the germline V gene. The CDR3 contains 15 residues. CDR3 protein: CASTKPGQSTDTQYF.

The chain recombines TRBV10-3 with TRBJ1-2; TCRdb lists TRBD1, though no DNA is available to test this call. The CDR3 contains 13 residues. Germline CDR1 is ENHRY and CDR2 is SYGVKD. CDR3: CAISPGGNYGYTF.

V and J are TRBV19 and TRBJ1-1; TCRdb picks TRBD1, but there is no DNA to check that call. Germline V gene sequence: CDR1 LNHDA, CDR2 SQIVND (reference sequence). The CDR3 totals 15 residues. The CDR3 is CASKAGGLEGTEAFF.

V is TRBV15 and J is TRBJ2-7. Per germline, CDR1 LNHNV and CDR2 YYDKDF (reference sequence). The CDR3 totals 12 residues. This chain's CDR3 is CATSRASYEQYF. Full variable domain (outside the CDR3, taken from reference TRBV15 and TRBJ2-7): DAMVIQNPRYQVTQFGKPVTLSCSQTLNHNVMYWYQQKSSQAPKLLFHYYDKDFNNEADTPDNFQSRRPNTSFCFLDIRSPGLGDTAMYLCATSRASYEQYFGPGTRLTVT.

The chain couples TRBV24-1 to TRBJ1-1. The germline CDR1 and CDR2 sequences are KGHDR and SFDVKD. The CDR3 is made up of 13 amino acids. CDR3 sequence: CATSDSRYTEAFF.

This sequence joins TRBV3-1 and TRBJ1-5. The CDR3 extends over 17 amino acids. Germline V gives CDR1 LGHDT, CDR2 YNNKEL (reference sequence). CDR3 amino acids: CASSQGIGLGGHQPQHF.

The V and J genes are TRBV28 and TRBJ1-5; TCRdb gives TRBD1 as the D gene, but with no DNA this cannot be confirmed. CDR3 length: 15 residues. In germline, CDR1 is MDHEN, CDR2 SYDVKM. The CDR3 reads CASRDGQERNQPQHF.

The chain recombines TRBV18 with TRBJ2-3. The CDR3 covers 15 residues. CDR1 is KGHSH and CDR2 is LQKENI in the germline V gene. This CDR3 is CASSPPILSTDTQYF.

The chain uses TRBV13 and TRBJ2-7. Germline V gene sequence: CDR1 PRHDT, CDR2 FYEKMQ (reference sequence). The CDR3 extends over 14 amino acids. The CDR3 sequence: CASSLGGIAYEQYF. The full variable domain, completed using reference TRBV13 and TRBJ2-7, is AAGVIQSPRHLIKEKRETATLKCYPIPRHDTVYWYQQGPGQDPQFLISFYEKMQSDKGSIPDRFSAQQFSDYHSELNMSSLELGDSALYFCASSLGGIAYEQYFGPGTRLTVT.

V gene TRBV18 combines with J gene TRBJ1-5; TCRdb's assignment of TRBD1 cannot be checked, as there is no DNA. The CDR3 sequence is 14 residues long. Germline lookup yields CDR1 KGHSH and CDR2 LQKENI. CDR3 in amino acids: CASSPDRGISPQHF. Combining the CDR3 with reference TRBV18 and TRBJ1-5 gives the whole variable domain NAGVMQNPRHLVRRRGQEARLRCSPMKGHSHVYWYRQLPEEGLKFMVYLQKENIIDESGMPKERFSAEFPKEGPSILRIQQVVRGDSAAYFCASSPDRGISPQHFGDGTRLSIL.

J is TRBJ2-1 and V is TRBV20-1; TCRdb's D gene call, TRBD2, goes unchecked for lack of DNA. CDR1 and CDR2 (germline): DFQATT, SNEGSKA (reference sequence). This CDR3 spans 14 amino acids. The CDR3: CSASLLAATGEQFF.

V is TRBV11-2 and J is TRBJ2-7. CDR1 and CDR2 from the germline V gene are SGHAT and FQNNGV. The CDR3 has 12 residues. The CDR3 is CASSSPSYEQYF.

The rearrangement uses TRBV29-1 and TRBJ2-3. CDR1 is SQVTM and CDR2 is ANQGSEA in the germline V gene. This CDR3 has 12 amino acids. The CDR3 loop is CSAGGSTDTQYF.

The chain carries TRBV12-3 or TRBV12-4 and TRBJ1-4; TCRdb designates TRBD1, a call that cannot be tested without DNA. The CDR3 covers 15 residues. The CDR3 region is CASSLLSGGPEKLFF.

The chain couples TRBV20-1 to TRBJ2-4; checking the TCRdb D call of TRBD2 is not possible without DNA. CDR3 length equals 15 residues. The germline V gene encodes CDR1 DFQATT and CDR2 SNEGSKA (reference sequence). CDR3 sequence: CSAGPSPGAKNIQYF.

The chain carries TRBV20-1 and TRBJ2-1; TCRdb outputs TRBD1, but without DNA this stays unchecked. Germline V gene lookup returns CDR1 DFQATT and CDR2 SNEGSKA (reference sequence). The CDR3 is 13 amino acids. The CDR3 loop reads CSADRGENNEQFF.

The V gene is TRBV28, the J gene TRBJ1-5; TCRdb's D call of TRBD1 is untestable without DNA. The germline V gene has CDR1 MDHEN and CDR2 SYDVKM. This CDR3 has 14 residues. CDR3: CASRFKVPRWPQHF.

V and J are TRBV28 and TRBJ2-7; without DNA, the TCRdb call of TRBD2 cannot be checked. The CDR3 consists of 14 residues. Germline V gives CDR1 MDHEN, CDR2 SYDVKM. The CDR3 protein is CASKRTSGIYEQYF. Variable domain in full (rest from reference TRBV28 and TRBJ2-7): DVKVTQSSRYLVKRTGEKVFLECVQDMDHENMFWYRQDPGLGLRLIYFSYDVKMKEKGDIPEGYSVSREKKERFSLILESASTNQTSMYLCASKRTSGIYEQYFGPGTRLTVT.

The gene calls are TRBV4-3 and TRBJ2-7; TCRdb's assignment of TRBD2 cannot be checked, as there is no DNA. The CDR3 runs 15 residues. CDR1 is LGHNA, CDR2 YSLEER, per germline. CDR3 sequence reads: CASSQGLAGHYEQYF.

The CDR3 protein is CASSLRGGARGEQFF. The chain recombines TRBV5-1 with TRBJ2-1; lacking DNA, the TRBD1 call made by TCRdb goes unchecked. From germline, CDR1 is SGHRS and CDR2 YFSETQ. This CDR3 spans 15 amino acids.

V is TRBV29-1 and J is TRBJ2-5; absent DNA, TCRdb's TRBD2 call cannot be checked. This CDR3 comprises 14 residues. In germline, CDR1 is SQVTM, CDR2 ANQGSEA. CDR3 amino acids: CSVEVGPPGETQYF.

The V gene is TRBV5-1, the J gene TRBJ2-3; the TCRdb call, TRBD2, lacks DNA for checking. This CDR3 has 16 amino acids. From germline, CDR1 is SGHRS and CDR2 YFSETQ. The CDR3 spells CASSRGLAASTDTQYF.

V is TRBV20-1 and J is TRBJ2-7; TCRdb designates TRBD2, a call that cannot be tested without DNA. The CDR3 is 14 residues long. CDR1 is DFQATT, CDR2 SNEGSKA, per germline (reference sequence). The CDR3 reads CSAARSGGPGEQYF.

V gene TRBV2 combines with J gene TRBJ1-5; with no DNA, the TCRdb D assignment of TRBD1 cannot be verified. The CDR3 extends over 17 amino acids. CDR1 SNHLY and CDR2 FYNNEI come from the germline V gene. The chain's CDR3 is CASSDPSTGHSNQPQHF.